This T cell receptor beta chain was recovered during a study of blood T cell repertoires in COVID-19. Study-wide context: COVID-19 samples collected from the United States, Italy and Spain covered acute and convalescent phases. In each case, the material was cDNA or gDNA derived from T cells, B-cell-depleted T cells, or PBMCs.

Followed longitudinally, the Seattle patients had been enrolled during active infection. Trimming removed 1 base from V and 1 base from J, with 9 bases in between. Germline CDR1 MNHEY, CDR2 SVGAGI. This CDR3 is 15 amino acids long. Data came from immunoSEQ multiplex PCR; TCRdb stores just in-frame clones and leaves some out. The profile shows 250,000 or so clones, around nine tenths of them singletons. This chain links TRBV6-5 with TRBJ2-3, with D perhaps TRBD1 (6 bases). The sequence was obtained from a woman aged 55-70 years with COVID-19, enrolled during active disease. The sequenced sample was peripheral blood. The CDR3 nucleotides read TGTGCCAGCAGTTACTTGGGGGCAGGCACAGATACGCAGTATTTT. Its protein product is CASSYLGAGTDTQYF.